The 18 T cell receptor beta chains below come from one sample, sequenced in a study of vaccination and CD4 T cells after COVID-19. These receptors have no known antigen. An Oncomine TCR Beta short-read assay was used to sequence the DNA from cultured CD4+ T cells. A single record per CDR3 protein comes from TCRdb applying MiXCR to the PCR reads. The table lists about 20,000 distinct CDR3 sequences, about a third of them singletons. Stated time point: late sampling 161 to 241 days after vaccination in a few convalescent patients. The treatment was: approximately 9-day PBMC culture with coronavirus spike peptide pools or control peptides (ViraFEST assay). Here the sequenced sample was CD4+ T cells from blood, cultured in vitro, taken about 7 months after SARS-CoV-2 vaccination. Receptor source: a human donor who had recovered from COVID-19.

In this sample, this clonotype turned up a few times. The CDR3 DNA reads as TGTGCCAGCAGCTTGGGCCAGGGAGCGGATACGCAGTATTTT. This translates into CASSLGQGADTQYF. The J gene is TRBJ2-3, the V gene TRBV7-2; the D gene could be TRBD1 or TRBD2 (5 bases each). Per the germline V gene, CDR1 is SGHTA and CDR2 is FQGNSA. Trimming shortened V by 3 bases and J by 6 bases, and 13 bases separated the two germline ends. The CDR3 runs to 14 residues.

This clonotype came up a few times. The chain links TRBV19 to TRBJ1-1, with D possibly being TRBD1 (5 bases). Deletions cut 9 bases from V and 4 bases from J, with 21 bases between. The CDR3 totals 15 residues. Germline values: CDR1 LNHDA, CDR2 SQIVND (reference sequence). The CDR3 region has the DNA TGTGCCAGCTCAATAGGCCGAGCGGGGCCCACTGAAGCTTTCTTT. Encoded protein: CASSIGRAGPTEAFF.

Here the CDR3 DNA reads TGTGCCAGCACCCCCGGGGCTAGCGGGAGGGCCAATGAGCAGTTCTTC. Its translation is CASTPGASGRANEQFF. The chain links TRBV12-3 or TRBV12-4 to TRBJ2-1, with 12 nucleotides matching TRBD2. V was clipped by 7 bases and J by 6 bases; unmatched bases: 10. CDR3 length: 16 amino acids.

The table lists this clonotype with a few counts. The chain uses TRBV6-1 and TRBJ1-6; a possible D gene is TRBD1 (5 bases). This CDR3 spans 15 amino acids. V gave up 0 bases and J gave up 6 bases, with 9 bases separating them. Looked up from germline, CDR1 is MNHNS and CDR2 is SASEGT. This CDR3 is CASSEAGLSNSPLHF. The CDR3 bases are TGTGCCAGCAGTGAAGCGGGGCTCAGTAATTCACCCCTCCACTTT.

The rearrangement links TRBV27 to TRBJ2-1; 10 bases fit TRBD2. V trimming: 8 bases; J trimming: 9 bases; junction bases outside the gene matches: 10. CDR1 and CDR2 from the germline V gene are MNHEY and SMNVEV (reference sequence). This CDR3 spans 14 amino acids. This CDR3 reads CASGSSGRFSEQFF. In DNA form, the CDR3 reads TGTGCCAGCGGGTCTAGCGGGAGATTTAGTGAGCAGTTCTTC.

This clonotype was counted only a few times. This chain joins TRBV27 and TRBJ2-3; 11 nucleotides line up with TRBD2. V gave up 3 bases and J gave up 3 bases; unmatched junction bases: 8. The CDR3 loop spans 17 amino acids. CDR1 MNHEY and CDR2 SMNVEV come from the germline V gene (reference sequence). The CDR3 reads CASSFVITSGSTDTQYF. CDR3 bases: TGTGCCAGCAGTTTTGTGATCACTAGCGGGAGTACAGATACGCAGTATTTT.

The table lists this clonotype with a few counts. The chain employs TRBV11-3 and TRBJ2-1; D tentatively reads TRBD1 or TRBD2 (6 bases each). V lost 1 base and J lost 5, with 12 bases in between. This CDR3 has 15 residues. Germline V gene sequence: CDR1 SGHNT, CDR2 YENEEA. DNA for the CDR3: TGTGCCAGCAGCTTAGGGGGGGCGCCTCACAATGAGCAGTTCTTC. It is translated as CASSLGGAPHNEQFF.

This clonotype was found a few times. The V gene is TRBV6-1, the J gene TRBJ2-7; 12 bases agree with TRBD2. The CDR3 extends over 16 amino acids. V trimming: 8 bases; J trimming: 2 bases; junction bases outside the gene matches: 10. Per the germline V gene, CDR1 is MNHNS and CDR2 is SASEGT. The CDR3 coding sequence is TGTGCCAGCGGCCCAGGGACTAGCGGGCCTCCCTACGAGCAGTACTTC. Protein product: CASGPGTSGPPYEQYF.

The gene calls are TRBV20-1 and TRBJ1-4; unclear D gene. From germline, CDR1 is DFQATT and CDR2 SNEGSKA (reference sequence). Trimming cost V 5 bases and J 8 bases, with 15 bases left between them. The CDR3 runs to 13 residues. For the CDR3, the DNA is TGCAGTGCTCCCTCCCCCCAAATCGAAAAACTGTTTTTT. Amino acids: CSAPSPQIEKLFF.

The V call is TRBV7-3, the J call TRBJ2-1; D is unresolved. Looked up from germline, CDR1 is SGHTA and CDR2 is FQGTGA. CDR3 size: 13 residues. V was cut by 5 bases and J by 5 bases, with 10 bases left in between. CDR3 protein: CASSAGLDNEQFF. DNA for the CDR3: TGTGCCAGCAGCGCCGGTTTGGACAATGAGCAGTTCTTC.

This clonotype showed up just a few times. CDR3 sequence (DNA): TGTGCCAGTAGTGGGAACCGCAGGGACAGGGGTTCCTACGAGCAGTACTTC. Translated, it gives CASSGNRRDRGSYEQYF. V gene TRBV19 combines with J gene TRBJ2-7, with 10 nucleotides matching TRBD1. The germline CDR1 and CDR2 sequences are LNHDA and SQIVND (reference sequence). The CDR3 has 17 residues. After removal of 5 bases from V and 1 base from J, the junction contained 11 bases not matched to a gene.

This clonotype showed up just a few times. The CDR3 sequence is CSALLAGGPFYNEQFF. CDR3 nucleotide sequence: TGCAGTGCTTTATTAGCGGGAGGGCCCTTCTACAATGAGCAGTTCTTC. The J gene is TRBJ2-1, the V gene TRBV20-1; TRBD2 agrees at 11 bases. V was clipped by 5 bases and J by 3 bases; unmatched bases: 9. CDR1 and CDR2 from the germline V gene are DFQATT and SNEGSKA (reference sequence). This CDR3 is built from 16 residues.

This chain joins TRBV19 and TRBJ2-1; D gene unclear. Trimming shortened V by 5 bases and J by 3 bases, and 11 bases separated the two germline ends. Germline V gene sequence: CDR1 LNHDA, CDR2 SQIVND (reference sequence). CDR3 length: 14 amino acids. The CDR3 reads CASSFLSGYNEQFF. The CDR3 region has the DNA TGTGCCAGTAGTTTTCTATCCGGCTACAATGAGCAGTTCTTC.

The genes are TRBV18 and TRBJ1-6, with 8 bases fitting TRBD1. Germline V CDR1 and CDR2: KGHSH, LQKENI. The length of the CDR3 is 15 residues. The J segment lost 7 bases and the V segment lost 0 bases, leaving 2 bases of the junction unmatched. CDR3 nucleotides: TGTGCCAGCTCACCACCGGGACAGGCAAATTCACCCCTCCACTTT. The encoded protein is CASSPPGQANSPLHF.

The chain is built from TRBV7-2 and TRBJ2-7; D is unresolved. From germline, CDR1 is SGHTA and CDR2 FQGNSA. This CDR3 comprises 16 residues. With 1 base removed from V and 0 bases from J, the gap between germline ends came to 13 bases. The CDR3 DNA follows: TGTGCCAGCAGCTTAGTCGGCGTCCCGCCCTCCTACGAGCAGTACTTC. Encoded protein: CASSLVGVPPSYEQYF. The full variable domain, with the rest looked up from reference TRBV7-2 and TRBJ2-7, is GAGVSQSPSNKVTEKGKDVELRCDPISGHTALYWYRQSLGQGLEFLIYFQGNSAPDKSGLPSDRFSAERTGGSVSTLTIQRTQQEDSAVYLCASSLVGVPPSYEQYFGPGTRLTVT.

This clonotype was detected only a few times. The junction departs from germline at one end; a sequencing error may be responsible. The V gene is TRBV7-7, the J gene TRBJ2-3; D perhaps matches TRBD2 (6 bases). Germline CDR1 is SSHAT and CDR2 is FNYEAQ (reference sequence). This CDR3 is built from 15 residues. CDR3 amino acids: CASSQRATGADTQYF. CDR3 DNA: TGTGCTAGCAGCCAGCGGGCGACGGGTGCAGATACGCAGTATTTT.

This clonotype was counted a few times. The V call is TRBV6-1, the J call TRBJ2-3; TRBD2 is a possible D gene (5 bases). Germline CDR1 reads MNHNS; CDR2 reads SASEGT. This CDR3 contains 15 residues. Trimming pared 10 bases from V and 0 bases from J, leaving 17 bases between. The DNA of the CDR3 is TGTGCCACAGGAGTAGCTGCGGGTAGCACAGATACGCAGTATTTT. This encodes CATGVAAGSTDTQYF.

The gene calls are TRBV28 and TRBJ2-1, with TRBD2 matching over 13 bases. This CDR3 has 19 amino acids. Germline V gene sequence: CDR1 MDHEN, CDR2 SYDVKM. Trimming took 5 bases from V and 6 from J; bases not matched to a gene: 16. CDR3 loop: CASSASPGLAGTRINEQFF. CDR3 DNA sequence: TGTGCCAGCAGTGCATCTCCGGGACTAGCGGGAACCCGGATCAATGAGCAGTTCTTC.